Presented here are 25 T cell receptor beta chains from one specimen sequenced in a study of beta chain features in type 1 diabetes. Findings of the study overall: Across all four CD4+ subsets, people with type 1 diabetes showed modestly shorter TCRB CDR3s.

Their target antigens are unknown. Sequenced material consisted of expressed TCRB transcripts (all of the isolated RNA was reverse transcribed). Clones were sequenced by immunoSEQ multiplex PCR, and TCRdb holds only the in-frame ones, with some missing. The data show around 120,000 clones, approximately 15% seen once. Source material: central memory CD4+ T cells from blood. The receptors here all came from a man aged 18 to 30 with type 1 diabetes.

The chain carries TRBV5-1 and TRBJ2-1; 7 nucleotides match TRBD2. Germline values: CDR1 SGHRS, CDR2 YFSETQ. The CDR3 is 15 amino acids. The V segment lost 2 bases and the J segment 6 bases; nucleotides outside the gene matches: 8. The CDR3 loop is CASSFGLVPPNEQFF. The CDR3 DNA reads as TGCGCCAGCAGCTTTGGACTAGTTCCCCCCAATGAGCAGTTCTTC.

As for this clone: Other DNA sequences in this specimen translate into the identical CDR3. This chain connects TRBV28 to TRBJ2-6, with D possibly TRBD1 on 6 matching bases. The CDR3 is 15 residues long. V lost 6 bases and J lost 0, with 9 bases in between. The germline gives CDR1 MDHEN, CDR2 SYDVKM. The CDR3 is CASSPDSSGANVLTF. The CDR3 region has the DNA TGTGCCAGCAGCCCGGACAGCTCTGGGGCCAACGTCCTGACTTTC. The whole variable domain, remainder taken from reference TRBV28 and TRBJ2-6, is DVKVTQSSRYLVKRTGEKVFLECVQDMDHENMFWYRQDPGLGLRLIYFSYDVKMKEKGDIPEGYSVSREKKERFSLILESASTNQTSMYLCASSPDSSGANVLTFGAGSRLTVL.

This clone was seen repeatedly, ten times or more. The V gene is TRBV2, the J gene TRBJ1-1, with no clear D. V dropped 7 bases and J dropped 8 bases, with 20 bases sitting between them. CDR1 and CDR2 (germline): SNHLY, FYNNEI. The CDR3 runs to 14 residues. The CDR3 region is CASKKLVSMGEAFF. The CDR3 DNA reads as TGTGCCAGCAAGAAGTTGGTTAGTATGGGGGAAGCTTTCTTT.

The rearrangement joins TRBV2 to TRBJ1-1; D ambiguous. V lost 6 bases, J lost 9 bases, and 20 bases lay in between. Germline V lookup: CDR1 SNHLY, CDR2 FYNNEI. The CDR3 has 14 residues. The CDR3 DNA reads as TGTGCCAGCAGCCTCAACACCCCACGACCTAAAGCTTTCTTT. Its translation: CASSLNTPRPKAFF.

The V gene is TRBV18, the J gene TRBJ1-2; no clear D. V lost 6 bases and J 6 bases, leaving 14 bases between the germline ends. Germline values: CDR1 KGHSH, CDR2 LQKENI. CDR3 length: 13 residues. CDR3 in DNA: TGTGCCAGCTCCCAAAAGGTGGGCGATGGCTACACCTTC. Protein product: CASSQKVGDGYTF.

This clone was recorded once. This chain links TRBV4-1 with TRBJ2-6, with D perhaps TRBD1 (5 bases). The CDR3 contains 17 residues. Trimming left V 1 base short and J 0 bases short, with 10 bases between. Germline V gene sequence: CDR1 MGHRA, CDR2 YSYEKL. The CDR3 region has the DNA TGCGCCAGCAGCCAAGGGGGCAGAGCCTCTGGGGCCAACGTCCTGACTTTC. Translated: CASSQGGRASGANVLTF.

The chain joins TRBV2 to TRBJ2-7; D perhaps matches TRBD2 (5 bases). V dropped 6 bases and J dropped 7 bases, with 19 bases sitting between them. There are 14 residues in the CDR3. Germline V CDR1 and CDR2: SNHLY, FYNNEI. The CDR3 nucleotides are TGTGCCAGCAGGGGAGACACGGAGAGGGAAGAGCAGTACTTC. Its translation: CASRGDTEREEQYF.

The chain couples TRBV29-1 to TRBJ2-1; 7 bases are a match to TRBD2. Germline values: CDR1 SQVTM, CDR2 ANQGSEA. The CDR3 contains 15 residues. V gave up 2 bases and J gave up 3 bases; unmatched junction bases: 7. DNA of the CDR3: TGCAGCGTTGAATTCCGGCGGGAGAACTACAATGAGCAGTTCTTC. It codes for CSVEFRRENYNEQFF.

This chain links TRBV7-8 with TRBJ1-6; D is possibly TRBD1 (5 bases). Trimming pared 6 bases from V and 11 bases from J, leaving 17 bases between. The CDR3 covers 14 residues. Germline V gene data show CDR1 as SGHVS and CDR2 as FQNEAQ. CDR3: CASRSRQSGAPLHF. The CDR3 bases are TGTGCCAGCAGATCGCGACAGTCCGGGGCACCCCTCCACTTT.

Concerning this clone: The same CDR3 is also encoded by other DNA sequences in this sample. This rearrangement joins TRBV7-2 to TRBJ2-3, with 8 bases fitting TRBD1. CDR3 length: 14 amino acids. With V trimmed by 5 bases and J by 3 bases, 4 bases remained unmatched. Germline CDR1 is SGHTA and CDR2 is FQGNSA. CDR3 bases: TGTGCCAGCAGCCCTGACAGGGGAACAGATACGCAGTATTTT. Protein: CASSPDRGTDTQYF. Full variable domain (rest looked up from reference TRBV7-2 and TRBJ2-3): GAGVSQSPSNKVTEKGKDVELRCDPISGHTALYWYRQSLGQGLEFLIYFQGNSAPDKSGLPSDRFSAERTGGSVSTLTIQRTQQEDSAVYLCASSPDRGTDTQYFGPGTRLTVL.

The genes are TRBV6-1 and TRBJ2-1; perhaps TRBD2 as D (6 bases). Looked up from germline, CDR1 is MNHNS and CDR2 is SASEGT. The CDR3 has 12 residues. V lost 9 bases and J 1 base, leaving 7 bases between the germline ends. The CDR3 region is CASRGSYNEQFF. The CDR3 DNA reads as TGTGCCAGTCGGGGGTCCTACAATGAGCAGTTCTTC.

The rearrangement uses TRBV20-1 and TRBJ1-2; D gene ambiguous. CDR1 DFQATT and CDR2 SNEGSKA come from the germline V gene (reference sequence). V lost 3 bases and J 5 bases, leaving 7 bases between the germline ends. The CDR3 totals 11 residues. The CDR3 DNA reads as TGCAGTGCTAGTTCGGATTATGGCTACACCTTC. As protein: CSASSDYGYTF.

This clone was picked up a small number of times. The chain links TRBV29-1 to TRBJ2-7; D may match TRBD1 or TRBD2 (5 bases each). The V gene lost 5 bases and the J gene lost 7 bases, with 15 bases spanning the gap. Germline V CDR1 and CDR2: SQVTM, ANQGSEA. The CDR3 consists of 12 residues. The CDR3 region is CSVLSGTQEQYF. CDR3 nucleotide sequence: TGCAGCGTTCTATCTGGGACCCAAGAGCAGTACTTC.

The chain links TRBV10-2 to TRBJ2-1; perhaps D is TRBD1 or TRBD2 (5 bases each). The CDR3 consists of 13 residues. V was shortened by 3 bases and J by 9 bases, with 12 bases between the two germline ends. Germline values: CDR1 WSHSY, CDR2 SAAADI. The CDR3 bases are TGCGCCAGCAGTGACCCCGGGACCATTGAGCAGTTCTTC. The encoded protein is CASSDPGTIEQFF.

This chain links TRBV7-9 with TRBJ2-7; D is undetermined. Trimming removed 3 bases at V and 2 bases at J, with 11 bases between. The length of the CDR3 is 14 residues. The germline V gene has CDR1 SEHNR and CDR2 FQNEAQ (reference sequence). CDR3 protein: CASSLGQRPYEQYF. The CDR3 DNA reads as TGTGCCAGCAGCTTGGGTCAGCGTCCCTACGAGCAGTACTTC. Full variable domain (remainder filled in from reference TRBV7-9 and TRBJ2-7): DTGVSQNPRHKITKRGQNVTFRCDPISEHNRLYWYRQTLGQGPEFLTYFQNEAQLEKSRLLSDRFSAERPKGSFSTLEIQRTEQGDSAMYLCASSLGQRPYEQYFGPGTRLTVT.

V and J are TRBV27 and TRBJ2-7, with TRBD1 identical over 7 bases. Germline lookup yields CDR1 MNHEY and CDR2 SMNVEV (reference sequence). The CDR3 runs to 14 residues. J gave up 6 bases and V 2 bases, and 7 bases lay outside the gene matches. CDR3 nucleotides: TGTGCCAGCAGTTTAGTTGACAGGGCGGGCGAGCAGTACTTC. This sequence encodes CASSLVDRAGEQYF.

A few counts support this clone. The chain joins TRBV11-2 to TRBJ2-3, with D tentatively TRBD2 (5 bases). This CDR3 has 16 residues. The ends were cut back, 3 bases at V and 2 bases at J, with 15 bases in the middle. Germline lookup yields CDR1 SGHAT and CDR2 FQNNGV. The CDR3 loop reads CASSLLRRLATDTQYF. CDR3 nucleotides: TGTGCCAGCAGCTTGCTTAGGCGTCTAGCCACAGATACGCAGTATTTT.

The chain has TRBV6-5 and TRBJ2-1; D is perhaps TRBD1 or TRBD2 (6 bases each). The V gene's germline CDR1 is MNHEY and CDR2 SVGAGI. CDR3 length: 14 amino acids. V was clipped by 0 bases and J by 10 bases, with 13 bases between them. The CDR3 DNA reads TGTGCCAGCAGTTACTCTTCGGGGGCTCGGGAGCAGTTCTTC. As protein: CASSYSSGAREQFF.

The V and J genes are TRBV14 and TRBJ1-2; perhaps TRBD1 as D (5 bases). In germline, CDR1 is SGHDN, CDR2 FVKESK. The V end was cut by 4 bases, the J end by 4 bases, with 16 bases between. The CDR3 consists of 15 residues. CDR3 coding DNA: TGTGCCAGCAGCCTTGGTAAAGTGGGGCCCTATGGCTACACCTTC. Translated, it gives CASSLGKVGPYGYTF.

The chain has TRBV9 and TRBJ2-3; 7 bases agree with TRBD2. CDR3 length: 16 residues. Trimming cost V 0 bases and J 3 bases; bases outside gene matches: 7. Germline V lookup: CDR1 SGDLS, CDR2 YYNGEE. DNA of the CDR3: TGTGCCAGCAGCGTAGGCGCGGGAGCGGGGACAGATACGCAGTATTTT. Its translation is CASSVGAGAGTDTQYF. Full variable domain (remainder filled in from reference TRBV9 and TRBJ2-3): DSGVTQTPKHLITATGQRVTLRCSPRSGDLSVYWYQQSLDQGLQFLIQYYNGEERAKGNILERFSAQQFPDLHSELNLSSLELGDSALYFCASSVGAGAGTDTQYFGPGTRLTVL.

The table lists this clone with a few counts. V gene TRBV19 combines with J gene TRBJ2-3; D call uncertain. The CDR3 loop spans 13 amino acids. CDR1 LNHDA and CDR2 SQIVND come from the germline V gene (reference sequence). V lost 6 bases to trimming and J lost 2 bases, with 9 bases between them. The chain's CDR3 is CASSPLFTDTQYF. DNA of the CDR3: TGTGCCAGTAGCCCACTTTTCACAGATACGCAGTATTTT.

In this sample, this clone turned up a few times. The chain has TRBV15 and TRBJ2-7; 8 bases fit TRBD2. The V and J ends lost 7 bases and 1 base, in that order; junction bases with no gene match: 12. CDR1 is LNHNV, CDR2 YYDKDF, per germline (reference sequence). CDR3 length equals 16 residues. The CDR3 coding sequence is TGTGCCACCAATGCTCTAGCGGGCGGGAAATCCTACGAGCAGTACTTC. It codes for CATNALAGGKSYEQYF.

V is TRBV4-3 and J is TRBJ2-7; D might be TRBD2 (5 bases). This CDR3 is 15 amino acids long. CDR1 LGHNA and CDR2 YSLEER come from the germline V gene. The ends were cut back, 4 bases at V and 7 bases at J, with 20 bases in the middle. CDR3 sequence reads: CASSLMAVLGGEQYF. DNA of the CDR3: TGCGCCAGCAGCCTGATGGCCGTCTTGGGCGGGGAGCAGTACTTC.

V gene TRBV2 combines with J gene TRBJ2-1; D gene uncertain. The CDR3 runs 14 residues. CDR1 is SNHLY, CDR2 FYNNEI, per germline. Trimming left V 5 bases short and J 0 bases short, with 8 bases between. CDR3 sequence reads: CASSMMSSYNEQFF. The CDR3 DNA sequence: TGTGCCAGCAGTATGATGAGCTCCTACAATGAGCAGTTCTTC.

This clone has more than one count but fewer than ten. This chain connects TRBV28 to TRBJ2-1; D ambiguous. The CDR3 runs 13 residues. CDR1 and CDR2 from the germline V gene are MDHEN and SYDVKM. V was cut by 7 bases and J by 3 bases, with 10 bases left in between. CDR3 sequence (DNA): TGTGCCAGCACGAGCCCCAACTACAATGAGCAGTTCTTC. This translates into CASTSPNYNEQFF. The full variable domain, with the rest looked up from reference TRBV28 and TRBJ2-1, is DVKVTQSSRYLVKRTGEKVFLECVQDMDHENMFWYRQDPGLGLRLIYFSYDVKMKEKGDIPEGYSVSREKKERFSLILESASTNQTSMYLCASTSPNYNEQFFGPGTRLTVL.